This entry lists 14 T cell receptor beta chains sequenced from one sample in a study of neurological immune-mediated disorders. TCRdb itself ran the 5' RACE reads through MiXCR, one entry per CDR3 protein. The sample carries tens of thousands of distinct CDR3 sequences, around a tenth recorded once. The time point here: longitudinal time-point 1 (baseline). Specimen: PBMCs. These receptor sequences come from a male donor with HTLV-1-associated myelopathy (HAM/TSP).

This clonotype was counted many times. V is TRBV20-1 and J is TRBJ2-7; 8 nucleotides line up with TRBD2. Germline CDR1 and CDR2: DFQATT and SNEGSKA (reference sequence). This CDR3 spans 15 amino acids. Trimming cost V 6 bases and J 6 bases; bases outside gene matches: 16. The CDR3 sequence is CSAWSSGRGAIEQYF. Here the CDR3 DNA reads TGCAGTGCCTGGTCCTCGGGGCGGGGGGCTATCGAGCAGTACTTC.

This clonotype was observed at least ten times. The V gene is TRBV5-1, the J gene TRBJ1-1, with D uncertain. V lost 4 bases and J lost 6, with 7 bases in between. Per the germline V gene, CDR1 is SGHRS and CDR2 is YFSETQ. The CDR3 loop spans 11 amino acids. The CDR3 region has the DNA TGCGCCAGCAGCGGAACAGCTGAAGCTTTCTTT. Protein sequence: CASSGTAEAFF.

This clonotype has ten or more counts. This chain links TRBV20-1 with TRBJ2-6; the match to TRBD1 covers 7 bases. The CDR3 covers 17 residues. Germline values: CDR1 DFQATT, CDR2 SNEGSKA (reference sequence). The V and J ends lost 0 bases and 1 base, in that order; junction bases with no gene match: 6. The CDR3 sequence: CSAREGGLMSGANVLTF. CDR3 nucleotide sequence: TGCAGTGCTAGAGAAGGGGGCCTGATGTCTGGGGCCAACGTCCTGACTTTC.

This clonotype was counted many times. This sequence joins TRBV6-5 and TRBJ2-2, with D unclear. Trimming cost V 0 bases and J 4 bases, with 6 bases left between them. The CDR3 runs 14 residues. Germline-derived CDR1 and CDR2 are MNHEY and SVGAGI. CDR3 amino acids: CASSYSDRTGELFF. The CDR3, as DNA: TGTGCCAGCAGTTACTCCGACCGCACCGGGGAGCTGTTTTTT.

This clonotype was found many times. The chain carries TRBV7-8 and TRBJ1-5, with 8 positions matching TRBD1. The ends lost 7 bases at V and 5 bases at J; junction bases unmatched: 4. CDR1 is SGHVS and CDR2 is FQNEAQ in the germline V gene. The CDR3 runs to 13 residues. Here the CDR3 reads CASTQGGDQPQHF. Written as DNA, the CDR3 is TGTGCCAGCACACAGGGGGGGGATCAGCCCCAGCATTTT.

This clonotype showed up many times. The chain is built from TRBV20-1 and TRBJ2-1; 8 bases match TRBD2. Trimming at V came to 1 base and at J to 6 bases, leaving 5 bases not matched to a gene. Germline loops: CDR1 DFQATT, CDR2 SNEGSKA (reference sequence). This CDR3 has 14 residues. The CDR3 DNA sequence: TGCAGTGCTAGAGGACTGACTAGCGTCAATGAGCAGTTCTTC. Translating gives CSARGLTSVNEQFF.

This clonotype appeared many times. The chain links TRBV20-1 to TRBJ2-3; 9 bases align to TRBD2. Germline CDR1 DFQATT, CDR2 SNEGSKA (reference sequence). CDR3 length: 15 amino acids. The junction had 10 bases not matched to a gene; V was cut back by 5 bases and J by 4 bases. The CDR3, as DNA: TGCAGTGCTGACCTCTTATCTAGCGGGGCAGATACGCAGTATTTT. Amino acids: CSADLLSSGADTQYF.

This clonotype was counted many times. The chain employs TRBV3-1 and TRBJ1-6, with D possibly TRBD1 on 5 matching bases. Between the trimmed V and J ends, which lost 3 bases and 14 bases, there was a span of 26 bases. The CDR3 has 17 residues. Germline V gives CDR1 LGHDT, CDR2 YNNKEL (reference sequence). The CDR3 sequence: CASSQRHPGYLSGSLHF. The CDR3 DNA is TGTGCCAGCAGCCAGAGGCATCCAGGGTACCTCTCGGGTTCCCTCCACTTT.

This clonotype was detected ten times or more. The chain uses TRBV4-3 and TRBJ1-2; 9 bases fit TRBD1. CDR1 LGHNA and CDR2 YSLEER come from the germline V gene. The CDR3 runs to 13 residues. V was pared by 4 bases and J by 5 bases, with 2 bases of the junction left unmatched. The CDR3 loop reads CASSPQGAYGYTF. As DNA, the CDR3 is TGCGCCAGCAGCCCACAGGGGGCTTATGGCTACACCTTC.

This clonotype was counted at least ten times. The chain carries TRBV3-1 and TRBJ1-6; D might be TRBD1 (6 bases). V dropped 0 bases and J dropped 4 bases, with 19 bases sitting between them. The CDR3 spans 19 residues. From germline, CDR1 is LGHDT and CDR2 YNNKEL (reference sequence). CDR3: CASSQDRWETGQYNSPLHF. The CDR3 DNA reads TGTGCCAGCAGCCAAGATCGTTGGGAGACAGGCCAATATAATTCACCCCTCCACTTT.

This clonotype was recorded at least ten times. The J gene is TRBJ2-3, the V gene TRBV7-2, with D possibly being TRBD1 or TRBD2 (6 bases each). Per germline, CDR1 SGHTA and CDR2 FQGNSA. The CDR3 has 15 amino acids. Trimming left V 0 bases short and J 6 bases short, with 13 bases between. The CDR3 loop reads CASSLAGGPGDTQYF. CDR3 coding DNA: TGTGCCAGCAGCTTAGCGGGGGGCCCGGGGGATACGCAGTATTTT.

This chain joins TRBV5-6 and TRBJ1-5; a weak D match, TRBD1 (5 bases). Germline loops: CDR1 SGHDT, CDR2 YYEEEE. The CDR3 contains 13 residues. Trimming cost V 6 bases and J 8 bases, with 15 bases left between them. Here the CDR3 DNA reads TGTGCCAGCACTTTGATGGGGGAGGAGCCCCAGCATTTT. Protein sequence: CASTLMGEEPQHF.

Many counts were recorded for this clonotype. This rearrangement joins TRBV5-1 to TRBJ1-3; the D is unclear. CDR3 length: 13 residues. V was cut by 0 bases and J by 3 bases, with 4 bases left in between. Per germline, CDR1 SGHRS and CDR2 YFSETQ. The chain's CDR3 is CASSLDSGNTIYF. CDR3 bases: TGCGCCAGCAGCTTGGACAGTGGAAACACCATATATTTT.

This clonotype was detected many times. The V and J genes are TRBV20-1 and TRBJ2-7, with TRBD1 matching 9 bases. CDR1 DFQATT and CDR2 SNEGSKA come from the germline V gene (reference sequence). The ends lost 3 bases at V and 4 bases at J; junction bases unmatched: 10. The CDR3 is 15 residues long. CDR3 DNA sequence: TGCAGTGCTAGTCATACAGGGGGCGCGTTTTACGAGCAGTACTTC. It is translated as CSASHTGGAFYEQYF.